These 25 T cell receptor beta chains were sequenced from one sample in a study of blood T cells in healthy people across ages. For the second PCR, which ran for 7 to 11 cycles, a sample-barcoded 5' primer and a J-beta primer mix were used. Each CDR3 protein gets one entry after TCRdb re-called the 5' RACE reads with MiXCR. Of 650,000 or so distinct CDR3 sequences in the sample, 52% were seen once. What was sequenced was blood. Receptors originate from a woman of 80 years or more in good health.

The chain combines TRBV25-1 with TRBJ1-2; 9 bases fit TRBD1. The CDR3 has 15 amino acids. With 3 bases clipped from V and 11 bases from J, the junction kept 13 bases outside the gene matches. Germline CDR1 MGHDK, CDR2 SYGVNS. The CDR3 DNA reads TGTGCCAGCAGTGACGAGGGGGACAGGGTAAAATTTTACACCTTC. This translates into CASSDEGDRVKFYTF.

This clonotype came up a few times. The chain has TRBV3-1 and TRBJ2-5, with D tentatively TRBD2 (6 bases). Germline V gives CDR1 LGHDT, CDR2 YNNKEL (reference sequence). The CDR3 contains 14 residues. The V end lost 0 bases, the J end lost 7 bases, and 12 bases lay between the germline ends. The CDR3 DNA sequence: TGTGCCAGCAGCCAAGATTCGGTGGGGGGGACCCAGTACTTC. This gives the protein CASSQDSVGGTQYF.

This clonotype was detected ten times or more. The germline gene is not matched at one end of the junction; a read error may be the cause. Written as DNA, the CDR3 is TGTGCCAGCAGTGACTCTCCCGGGGAGACCCAGTACTTC. This codes for CASSDSPGETQYF. The chain employs TRBV6-6 and TRBJ2-5; D gene unclear. This CDR3 contains 13 residues. The germline gives CDR1 MNHNY, CDR2 SVGAGI (reference sequence).

On this clonotype: With a much larger clone just one base away, this may be a read error. The genes are TRBV6-6 and TRBJ2-1; D is possibly TRBD2 (5 bases). CDR3 length equals 12 residues. The V and J ends lost 3 bases and 9 bases respectively, with 9 bases between them. CDR1 and CDR2 from the germline V gene are MNHNY and SVGAGI (reference sequence). CDR3 residues: CASSYPRGEQFF. The DNA for the CDR3 is TGTGCCAGCAGTTATCCCCGGGGTGAGCAGTTCTTC.

This clonotype was observed a handful of times. The CDR3 loop reads CASQGSSQYF. The CDR3 DNA follows: TGTGCCAGCCAAGGGTCATCCCAGTACTTC. The chain combines TRBV3-1 with TRBJ2-5; no clear D. The germline gives CDR1 LGHDT, CDR2 YNNKEL (reference sequence). V shed 8 bases and J shed 9 bases, with 10 bases lying between them. The CDR3 contains 10 residues.

This sequence joins TRBV6-2 or TRBV6-3 and TRBJ1-1; D remains ambiguous. The V and J ends lost 2 bases and 3 bases respectively, with 7 bases between them. This CDR3 is built from 13 residues. Germline V gives CDR1 MNHEY, CDR2 SVGEGT. The CDR3 DNA reads as TGTGCCAGCAGTTACGTGGGGTACACTGAAGCTTTCTTT. It translates to CASSYVGYTEAFF.

The chain combines TRBV20-1 with TRBJ2-1; the match to TRBD1 covers 7 bases. V lost 5 bases to trimming and J lost 1 base; unmatched junction nucleotides: 8. The germline CDR1 and CDR2 sequences are DFQATT and SNEGSKA (reference sequence). This CDR3 region has 15 residues. Written as DNA, the CDR3 is TGCAGTGCTGAAACAGGGGCGAGGTCCTACAATGAGCAGTTCTTC. Protein product: CSAETGARSYNEQFF.

This clonotype was seen ten or more times. J is TRBJ2-1 and V is TRBV25-1; D gene uncertain. CDR1 and CDR2 from the germline V gene are MGHDK and SYGVNS. The CDR3 length is 11 residues. V lost 2 bases, J lost 8 bases, and 4 bases lay in between. The CDR3 nucleotides read TGTGCCAGCAGTGAAATTGATGAGCAGTTCTTC. Amino acid sequence: CASSEIDEQFF.

The V and J genes are TRBV5-1 and TRBJ2-1, with TRBD2 identical over 9 bases. Unmatched junction bases numbered 10, after V lost 2 bases and J lost 4 bases. CDR1 SGHRS and CDR2 YFSETQ come from the germline V gene. The CDR3 has 17 residues. CDR3 protein: CASSFDSSGILYNEQFF. The CDR3 nucleotides are TGCGCCAGCAGCTTCGACTCTAGCGGGATACTATACAATGAGCAGTTCTTC.

The rearrangement joins TRBV5-1 to TRBJ2-1, with a tentative D call TRBD2 (5 bases). The DNA end favors TRBJ2-7, so the J call may be wrong. The CDR3 length is 15 residues. Germline loops: CDR1 SGHRS, CDR2 YFSETQ. In DNA form, the CDR3 reads TGCGCCAGCAGCTTCAGGCCTAGCTCCTACAATGAGCAGTACTTC. This gives the protein CASSFRPSSYNEQYF.

This chain's CDR3 is CASSDYYEQYF. CDR3 coding DNA: TGTGCCAGCAGTGATTACTACGAGCAGTACTTC. The V gene is TRBV25-1, the J gene TRBJ2-7; no definite D call. V lost 3 bases, J lost 3 bases, and 3 bases lay in between. The V gene's germline CDR1 is MGHDK and CDR2 SYGVNS. The CDR3 spans 11 residues.

This clonotype was detected ten times or more. Mismatch with germline at one junction end may stem from a read error. The genes are TRBV6-5 and TRBJ2-1; tentatively, D is TRBD1 (6 bases). The CDR3 has 13 amino acids. Germline CDR1 MNHEY, CDR2 SVGAGI. CDR3 nucleotide sequence: TGTGCCAGCAGTGACTCCCCCAGGGGTGAGCAGTTCTTC. Translating it yields CASSDSPRGEQFF.

This clonotype has just a few counts. This sequence joins TRBV7-2 and TRBJ2-1; D uncertain. Germline loops: CDR1 SGHTA, CDR2 FQGNSA. V lost 1 base and J lost 9, with 7 bases in between. The CDR3 covers 12 residues. The DNA for the CDR3 is TGTGCCAGCAGCTTAGAGCTGGGTGAGCAGTTCTTC. Protein product: CASSLELGEQFF.

This clonotype was counted only a few times. The chain combines TRBV5-5 with TRBJ2-5, with TRBD1 identical over 7 bases. Trimming removed 0 bases from V and 5 bases from J; junction bases left unmatched: 7. In germline, CDR1 is SGHKS, CDR2 YYEKEE (reference sequence). This CDR3 comprises 15 residues. In DNA, the CDR3 is TGTGCCAGCAGCTTGGGAGAGGGACAGAGGGAGACCCAGTACTTC. Encoded protein: CASSLGEGQRETQYF.

In this sample, this clonotype turned up a few times. The chain carries TRBV5-1 and TRBJ2-5; D may be TRBD1 (6 bases). The CDR3 consists of 14 residues. CDR1 and CDR2 (germline): SGHRS, YFSETQ. V shed 4 bases and J shed 11 bases, with 21 bases lying between them. This CDR3 is CASSEGQSYNEQYF. The CDR3 DNA sequence: TGCGCCAGCAGCGAGGGACAAAGTTACAATGAGCAGTACTTC.

This clonotype came up once. The junction and the germline gene differ at one end; a read error may be behind it. This chain joins TRBV13 and TRBJ2-1, with 9 bases aligning to TRBD2. This CDR3 is 16 amino acids long. Germline V CDR1 and CDR2: PRHDT, FYEKMQ (reference sequence). Written as DNA, the CDR3 is TGTGTCAGCAGCCTTGGACTAGCGACGACCTATAATGAGCAGTTCTTC. It translates to CVSSLGLATTYNEQFF.

The rearrangement uses TRBV7-9 and TRBJ1-6; D gene unclear. The CDR3 totals 15 residues. With 5 bases removed from V and 7 bases from J, the gap between germline ends came to 15 bases. Germline CDR1 SEHNR, CDR2 FQNEAQ (reference sequence). The CDR3 is CASSVPAGANSPLHF. CDR3 bases: TGTGCCAGCAGCGTACCGGCAGGAGCCAATTCACCCCTCCACTTT.

Only a few counts were recorded for this clonotype. V gene TRBV27 combines with J gene TRBJ1-6; D remains unclear. Germline CDR1 is MNHEY and CDR2 is SMNVEV (reference sequence). V dropped 5 bases and J dropped 6 bases, with 11 bases sitting between them. The length of the CDR3 is 14 residues. The CDR3 DNA is TGTGCCAGCAGTCCGGACCTGGGTAATTCACCCCTCCACTTT. It codes for CASSPDLGNSPLHF.

A note on this clonotype: A much larger clone differs from this one at a single base, so this may be a read error. The chain carries TRBV4-1 and TRBJ1-4, with TRBD1 as a possible D gene (5 bases). The CDR3 is 15 residues long. Germline-derived CDR1 and CDR2 are MGHRA and YSYEKL. The CDR3 region is CAISQWRGTNEKLFF. In nucleotides, the CDR3 is TGCGCCATCAGCCAATGGAGGGGCACTAATGAAAAACTGTTTTTT.

The V gene is TRBV28, the J gene TRBJ2-5; 8 bases line up with TRBD1. The DNA end is more similar to TRBJ2-4, so the J call may be wrong. The CDR3 consists of 13 residues. The germline gives CDR1 MDHEN, CDR2 SYDVKM. This CDR3 reads CASSKTGAHIQYF. The CDR3 nucleotides read TGTGCCAGCAGTAAGACAGGGGCGCACATTCAGTACTTC.

In this sample, this clonotype turned up a few times. The chain recombines TRBV7-2 with TRBJ1-2, with D possibly TRBD1 on 5 matching bases. Between the trimmed V and J ends, which lost 2 bases and 3 bases, there was a span of 19 bases. The CDR3 runs to 17 residues. Germline values: CDR1 SGHTA, CDR2 FQGNSA. DNA of the CDR3: TGTGCCAGCAGCTTAACCAACCGCTGGGGCAGGGACTATGGCTACACCTTC. This codes for CASSLTNRWGRDYGYTF. Together with reference TRBV7-2 and TRBJ1-2, the CDR3 gives the full variable domain: GAGVSQSPSNKVTEKGKDVELRCDPISGHTALYWYRQSLGQGLEFLIYFQGNSAPDKSGLPSDRFSAERTGGSVSTLTIQRTQQEDSAVYLCASSLTNRWGRDYGYTFGSGTRLTVV.

Comments on this clonotype: A much larger clone lies a single base off, so this may be a read error. The V and J genes are TRBV19 and TRBJ2-4, with TRBD2 identical over 9 bases. There are 19 residues in the CDR3. From germline, CDR1 is LNHDA and CDR2 SQIVND (reference sequence). After removal of 0 bases from V and 4 bases from J, the junction contained 13 bases not matched to a gene. The CDR3 nucleotides read TGTGCCAGTAGTATAGATTCTCCAGACCGACTAGCGGCAAAAAACATTCAGTACTTC. Protein product: CASSIDSPDRLAAKNIQYF.

The genes are TRBV4-1 and TRBJ1-4; no clear D. Trimming pared 1 base from V and 7 bases from J, leaving 13 bases between. The germline V gene encodes CDR1 MGHRA and CDR2 YSYEKL. The CDR3 runs 15 residues. The CDR3 protein is CASSQGAGVGEKLFF. The CDR3 coding sequence is TGCGCCAGCAGCCAAGGTGCGGGAGTCGGTGAAAAACTGTTTTTT.

The gene calls are TRBV5-5 and TRBJ2-4, with D possibly TRBD1 on 5 matching bases. The J call may be faulty, since TRBJ2-5 better matches the DNA end. Germline assignment: CDR1 SGHKS and CDR2 YYEKEE (reference sequence). The CDR3 is 15 amino acids. The CDR3 region is CASSRLPDSQETQYF. CDR3 DNA sequence: TGTGCCAGCAGTCGCTTACCCGACAGTCAAGAGACCCAGTACTTC.

DNA for the CDR3: TGTGCCAGCAGCGCACACTACCGTAGGGACAATGAGCAGTTCTTC. It yields the protein CASSAHYRRDNEQFF. The chain couples TRBV7-2 to TRBJ2-1, with D uncertain. The V gene lost 5 bases and the J gene lost 5 bases, with 16 bases spanning the gap. The CDR3 has 15 residues. From germline, CDR1 is SGHTA and CDR2 FQGNSA.